This T cell receptor beta chain was documented in a study of T cell responses to AZD1222 COVID-19 vaccine. Study-level points and caveats: Among those given AZD1222, only 5 to 7 were seropositive at baseline. Repertoire collection took place solely once the T cell response had peaked. Donors were mostly white British, more females; clonal diversity possibly underestimated. Reports say nearly half of spike-specific TCRs go after unmutated variant regions.

Germline V gene lookup returns CDR1 SGHTA and CDR2 FQGNSA. V dropped 1 base and J dropped 0; count of bases not matched to a gene: 3. The CDR3 covers 16 residues. As regards this clone: Antigen: not known.

Some clones are missing from TCRdb's copy, which holds only in-frame ones; the method was immunoSEQ multiplex PCR. Altogether tens of thousands of clones are present, approximately 83% being singletons, with the ten largest covering roughly 3.2%. The receptor was isolated from an adult who received the AZD1222 COVID-19 vaccine. The source material was peripheral blood, sampled 28 days after the second AZD1222 dose. The chain joins TRBV7-2 to TRBJ2-7; 10 bases fit TRBD1. The CDR3 here is CASSLETGGFSYEQYF. DNA of the CDR3: TGTGCCAGCAGCTTAGAGACAGGGGGCTTCTCCTACGAGCAGTACTTC.